This T cell receptor (beta chain) is from a study of cytotoxic CD8 clonotypes in ibrutinib-treated CLL (dated by TCRdb to 2020 to 2022). Study-level background: The cohort included around 15 treatment-naive and roughly ten relapsed/refractory patients; about 18 were IGHV unmutated. Responses were partial in some 24 patients and complete in 2; after median around 66 months follow-up, about 14 stayed in remission and some twelve progressed. Samples at response were collected after a median of 12 months of treatment, with a range of roughly 6 to 36 months. An average of around 250,000 productive templates and 80,000 to 100,000 productive rearrangements was obtained per sample. Longitudinal samples were available for about 30% of the 86 trial participants. Cryopreserved peripheral blood mononuclear cells were obtained prior to treatment, at the time of response, and at either disease progression or sustained remission. Patients were still on ibrutinib when every remission and progressive disease sample was collected.

Points the paper makes about the study in general: Sampling times were not matched between patients in sustained remission and patients whose disease was progressing, and lymph node repertoires were not examined. Public clonotypes were found to be uncommon and were observed to contract or remain stable during treatment; the increase in clonality was shown to reflect expansion of private clonotypes at ibrutinib response. Baseline clonality exceeded that of age-matched healthy donors and correlated strongly with circulating CD8+ T-cell counts. An increase in clonality was observed at ibrutinib response, with clonality remaining stable during sustained remission and falling back toward baseline at progression.

A MiSeq instrument was used for deep resolution sequencing, which targeted depths ranging from 1 in 1 million up to 1 in 200,000 T cells, with coverage averaging 10x for each clonotype. The immunoSEQ hsTCRB Kit was used to generate the TCR beta libraries. For the original study's pipeline: ImmunoSEQ Data Assistant and ImmunoSEQ Analyzer were used for data analysis, and V, D and J genes were assigned according to IMGT definitions. Clonality, which ranges from 0 to 1, was calculated as one minus the normalized Shannon entropy of productive rearrangement frequencies. Public clonotype analysis was restricted to overrepresented clonotypes comprising at least 0.05% of each patient's repertoire. More than ten age-matched healthy donor repertoires from immuneACCESS were used as controls for clonality. As stored in TCRdb, this immuneACCESS dataset retains in-frame rearrangements with V and J assigned. A fraction of the clones does not appear; measured against another copy, unresolved V genes explain less than half of the discrepancy, and the remainder lacks a known reason. The V and J calls and clone size were taken over from that table, and D and trimming were inferred from the DNA. The sample profile shows almost 250,000 clones; roughly 70% of them were found once. Just over 15% of the sample is in the top ten clones.

The germline V gene gives CDR1 as LGHNA and CDR2 as YSLEER. Taken from cysteine to phenylalanine, the CDR3 has 14 residues. The kept DNA is CDR3 alone, 42 bases in frame from the first base. Trimming takes 5 bases off V and 7 bases off J; junction bases not matched to a gene: 9. With respect to this clone: It has no known antigen specificity. Base qualities are not provided; no much larger clone lies one nucleotide away.

This specimen's time point label, per the study, means: approximately 2 years on ibrutinib. For TCR beta library preparation, about 2.2 micrograms of genomic DNA was extracted from cryopreserved PBMCs. Longitudinal blood samples from CLL patients on ibrutinib monotherapy were analyzed using high-throughput TCR beta sequencing. The patients took part in an open-label, single-center phase 2 trial of ibrutinib monotherapy. The sample here was PBMCs, taken after 24 months of ibrutinib treatment. The chain uses TRBV4-3 and TRBJ2-7; 9 central nucleotides agree with TRBD2. The clonotype comes from a human donor with chronic lymphocytic leukemia. The sequenced DNA is TGCGCCAGCAGCGTAAGGGCGGCGGGAGGGGAGCAGTACTTC. This gives the protein CASSVRAAGGEQYF.